A single T cell receptor (beta chain) is shown here with its context. Its specificity is not known. The CDR3 totals 13 residues. V lost 4 bases to trimming and J lost 4 bases, with 11 bases between them. Germline values: CDR1 SGHRS, CDR2 YFSETQ. The data were produced by immunoSEQ multiplex PCR, yet TCRdb's version contains in-frame clones alone and is incomplete. Here the sample spans some 37,000 clones, about 88% being singletons. This sample is drawn from a study of STAT3 mutations in large granular lymphocyte leukemia. Study results and caveats: Some patients had persisting codominant clonotypes that could mask small clones. At least one immunodominant TCR beta clonotype appeared in every T-cell large granular lymphocyte leukemia patient. Variable sampling intervals and differing treatment regimens complicated linking therapy response to TCR clonal burden changes.

The sequenced material came from PBMCs. The sequence was obtained from a human donor with T large granular lymphocyte leukemia. Some clones in this sample may be carry-over from other donors' samples. This sequence joins TRBV5-1 and TRBJ1-2, with D unclear. The CDR3 bases are TGCGCCAGCAGCCCCGCCGAGCTCTATGGCTACACCTTC. It codes for CASSPAELYGYTF. Complete variable domain (other parts from reference TRBV5-1 and TRBJ1-2): KAGVTQTPRYLIKTRGQQVTLSCSPISGHRSVSWYQQTPGQGLQFLFEYFSETQRNKGNFPGRFSGRQFSNSRSEMNVSTLELGDSALYLCASSPAELYGYTFGSGTRLTVV.